The entry that follows covers one T cell receptor (beta chain) sequence. The specificity of this receptor is unknown. Base qualities are not provided; no much larger clone lies one nucleotide away. The library was made by the immunoSEQ multiplex PCR assay. For the multiplex PCR, a mixture combining 60 forward primers for TCR Vbeta segments and 13 reverse primers for TCR Jbeta segments was used. The CDR3 region of rearranged TCR beta genes was amplified from genomic DNA by a multiplex PCR assay. The amplified TCR beta libraries were sequenced on the Illumina HiSeq System as 87-base-pair reads. The authors processed their data as follows. A later analysis tallied about 77 million unique TCR beta chains across the 666 repertoires, and about 12 million of those chains were shared by two or more donors. To remove PCR and sequencing errors, raw reads were error-corrected and collapsed into unique sequences using a nearest-neighbor algorithm that merged closely related sequences. CDR3 sequences were aligned to IMGT reference sequences to assign V, D and J gene segments. For a sequence to be retained, at least a six-nucleotide match to both a V gene segment and a J gene segment was required. A rearrangement counted as productive if the CDR3 had no stop codons and remained in frame with V and J, and every other rearrangement counted as non-productive. CDR3 was defined according to IMGT convention as the region running from the second conserved V-encoded cysteine to the conserved J-encoded phenylalanine. In an earlier analysis of around 570 of the donors, sequences lacking an unambiguous match to a single V gene segment were excluded. An earlier analysis of a few hundred of the donors classified V segments as functional when productive rearrangements were above 56.7% and as segregating when the standard deviation between donors was above 5%. To diagnose cytomegalovirus status from the catalog of TCR beta chain sequences, a statistical classification framework was built. In a later analysis, V and J genes were assigned by comparing TCR nucleotide sequences against IMGT/GENE-DB human TR gene sequences. In a later analysis, CDR3 sequences and most-parsimonious VDJ recombination scenarios were assigned using the TCRdist pipeline. A later analysis defined each TCR beta chain by its CDR3 amino acid sequence plus V-gene family, and excluded reads lacking a unique V-gene family. As a way to deal with suspected cross-contamination and a sequencing artifact, a later analysis dropped roughly 620 nucleotide sequences that were highly shared and had low generation probability. For each public chain, a later analysis derived a clonal expansion index from normalized ranks of inferred template counts within each repertoire. In a later analysis, generation probabilities were computed using a VDJ recombination model fitted to out-of-frame rearrangements, and the results were checked against IGoR. A later analysis scored TCR-TCR, TCR-HLA and TCR-CMV co-occurrence with hypergeometric tests, applying a repertoire-size bias correction to TCR pairs. To estimate false discovery rates, a later analysis permuted the HLA or CMV assignments 20 times. A later analysis grouped co-occurring TCRs with DBSCAN, adding TCRdist sequence similarity when clustering within HLA-allele-positive subsets. For co-occurrence clustering, repertoires with fewer than 30,000 or more than 120,000 public chains were excluded, along with several repertoires with anomalous nucleotide sharing. Imported from immuneACCESS, the table was reduced by TCRdb to in-frame sequences with V and J called. These copies leave out some clones; in studies compared against another copy, an unresolved V gene accounts for under half, and the cause of the remainder is not known. The V and J calls and the clone size are those of that table, but D and trimming were determined from the DNA. The sample profile shows some 110,000 clones; 10% of them were found once. The ten largest clones represent about 5.7% of the sample.

The germline V gene (reference sequence) supplies CDR1 GTSNPN and CDR2 SVGIG. The trim is 4 bases for V and 8 bases for J, with a gap of 11 bases between the germline ends. The CDR3 goes from the cysteine to the phenylalanine over 11 residues. The DNA shown is the 33-base CDR3, in frame from base 1. The cohort comprised 550 to 700 healthy bone marrow donors. All cohort members were sampled while nominally healthy, although unrecorded immune exposures were likely present. The donor tested CMV seropositive and was one of the 289 seropositive cohort members. A peripheral blood sample was collected from each donor, and TCR beta sequencing was performed on peripheral blood mononuclear cells. The Qiagen DNeasy Blood Extraction Kit was used to extract genomic DNA from the blood cell samples. The record originates from a study of cytomegalovirus exposure and HLA in healthy donors (TCRdb year 2017). In the study overall: According to an earlier analysis of a few hundred of the donors, roughly 180 million T cells yielded roughly 100 million unique TCR beta sequences and 276 Gb of sequence data. Around 300 gigabases of sequencing data and 78 million or so unique TCR sequences were included in an early release covering 550 to 800 HLA-typed donors. Among the approximately 400 genotyped donors, more than 70% belonged to the genetic ancestry cluster associated with self-reported Caucasian donors. The study aimed to test whether cataloging public T cell receptors could reveal signatures of past pathogen exposure. The study used immunosequencing to profile the T cell repertoires of about 670 subjects and linked those repertoires to cytomegalovirus serostatus. A separate validation cohort of roughly 130 different subjects was used in addition to the approximately 640-subject first cohort. To predict cytomegalovirus infection status, the study brought together high-throughput TCR immunosequencing, statistical association of individual TCRs with disease status, and machine learning. A later analysis re-examined previously published TCR beta repertoires from just over 650 donors and added high-resolution HLA genotyping to investigate patterns of TCR occurrence. In the later analysis, no new phenotypic data were used to find candidate immune exposures; instead, reliance was placed on TCR beta sequences and their occurrence across donors. In an earlier analysis of roughly 580 of the donors, high-throughput TCR beta sequencing was used to judge whether each TCR beta V gene segment behaved as functional or pseudogenic. Donor age, sex, ethnicity and CMV serostatus were compiled together with the repertoire data. A later genetic analysis used genome-wide SNP genotypes for about 55% of the 666 donors, treating that subset as a discovery cohort. Every repertoire in the discovery cohort had been generated on one and the same sequencing platform. HLA typing included class I and class II loci at four-digit resolution. Typing coverage differed by locus: A, B, C, DRB1 and DQB1 were typed in roughly 629-630 donors, DQA1 in about 500, DPA1 in 600 to 610, and DPB1 in 472. Several DR-DQ haplotypes were treated as single units for association and clustering because of strong linkage in the cohort. Among about 360 genotyped donors of the cohort, an average of 235,054 unique TCR beta nucleotide sequences were sequenced per donor, 15% to 20% of them non-productive. What the work shows at the level of the full study, not this receptor alone: The classifier was reported to diagnose cytomegalovirus status with high specificity and sensitivity in both the original and validation cohorts. In vitro tests confirmed that a few of the cytomegalovirus-associated TCR beta chains recognize cytomegalovirus antigens. Seventeen rarely observed V segments, including chromosome 9 orphons, were excluded from the earlier analysis of some 590 of the donors because counts were too low. Specific HLA alleles were associated with 15,000 to 20,000 TCR beta sequences at a false discovery rate of 0.05 in a later analysis. A later analysis found that most CMV-associated TCR beta chains appeared HLA-restricted, with HLA associations seemingly driven largely by CMV exposure. In a later analysis, HLA-associated TCR beta chains were found to be more clonally expanded and to have lower generation probabilities than equally common non-associated chains. Several of the top co-occurrence clusters appeared to be linked to parvovirus B19, influenza, CMV and Epstein-Barr virus, according to a later analysis. Most TCR sequences were observed very rarely across donors, whereas some public TCRs were present in many individuals. It was suggested by the authors that the approach could potentially be generalized to other disease states and immunological phenotypes. Roughly uniform sequencing depth across donors was assumed in presence/absence analyses, although this assumption may not hold. When HLA alleles, especially DR and DQ, strongly co-occurred, TCR associations were difficult to assign to individual alleles. Because the 87-base-pair reads could not distinguish some IMGT-functional V segments, including TRBV6-2 and TRBV6-3, those segments were excluded. An earlier analysis of around 540 of the donors showed that most TCR beta V segments appeared in productive rearrangements either about 87% or about 30% of the time, which broadly matched IMGT annotations. Because HLA typing was missing for some donors at each locus, association tests included only the typed subset. The cohort was sequenced for TCR beta chains only, and without alpha or paired-chain data the features that could be detected were limited. In a later genetic analysis, fewer N-insertions in productive TCRs were reported among donors in an Asian-associated ancestry cluster than the roughly 700-donor mean. Linkage disequilibrium might explain the correlated functional status among segregating V segments, but an unknown experimental factor could not be excluded. Immune exposure information for the cohort was limited to CMV serostatus. A later analysis found that TCR association rates varied across HLA loci, with DRB1 alleles showing the most associated TCRs and HLA-C alleles the fewest. A cluster of highly shared sequence variants was judged likely to be a technical artifact of the sequencing pipeline. A total of 150 or so TCR beta chains were listed by the study as associated with cytomegalovirus. A further reported finding was that TCR beta sequences accurately predicted the HLA-A and HLA-B alleles for most subjects in the first cohort. A later genetic analysis associated a missense DCLRE1C variant with V-gene and J-gene trimming of TCR beta chains, and an independent cohort replicated the association.

The sequence came from a man aged 40-55 years in good health and CMV-seropositive. The sequencing sample was made of PBMCs. The V and J genes are TRBV30 and TRBJ1-2, with the D gene call left open. At the DNA level, the sequence is TGTGCCTGGACCCCCCCAGAAGGCTACACCTTC. Its amino acids are CAWTPPEGYTF.